The 19 T cell receptor beta chains below all came from one sample that was sequenced in a study of technical replicates of blood from a handful of donors. Assay used: immunoSEQ multiplex PCR; TCRdb lists only in-frame clones, some missing. This table holds tens of thousands of clones, 95% found once. The source material was T cells isolated from PBMCs. The receptor source for this set is a human donor in good health.

The J gene is TRBJ1-4, the V gene TRBV6-5, with 8 positions matching TRBD1. The length of the CDR3 is 13 residues. The ends lost 5 bases at V and 8 bases at J; junction bases unmatched: 4. CDR1 MNHEY and CDR2 SVGAGI come from the germline V gene. For the CDR3, the DNA is TGTGCCAGCAGTGACCCAGGGGGCGAAAAACTGTTTTTT. Its protein is CASSDPGGEKLFF.

V usage is TRBV7-9 and J usage is TRBJ1-1, with TRBD1 as a possible D gene (6 bases). V was trimmed by 5 bases and J by 12 bases, leaving 19 bases between them. The CDR3 covers 13 residues. Germline V gene sequence: CDR1 SEHNR, CDR2 FQNEAQ (reference sequence). CDR3 bases: TGTGCCAGCAGCCAAGAACAGGGCCGGAGAACTTTCTTT. Its protein product is CASSQEQGRRTFF.

A remark on this clone: An end of the junction does not agree with germline; a read error may underlie this. V usage is TRBV2 and J usage is TRBJ2-5; D might be TRBD2 (5 bases). The CDR3 is 12 residues long. Germline-derived CDR1 and CDR2 are SNHLY and FYNNEI. As DNA, the CDR3 is TGTGCCAGCAGGGAGGCCCAAGGGACCCAGTACTTC. The encoded protein is CASREAQGTQYF.

V and J are TRBV6-1 and TRBJ2-7; tentative D call: TRBD2 (7 bases). Germline CDR1 is MNHNS and CDR2 is SASEGT. Trimming removed 3 bases at V and 3 bases at J, with 21 bases between. The CDR3 runs to 17 residues. CDR3 sequence (DNA): TGTGCCAGCAGTGAGTTAAGGGGGGGGACGGGGATCTACGAGCAGTACTTC. This sequence encodes CASSELRGGTGIYEQYF.

The gene calls are TRBV30 and TRBJ1-3; D ambiguous. The CDR3 sequence is 14 residues long. CDR1 is GTSNPN and CDR2 is SVGIG in the germline V gene (reference sequence). V was cut by 2 bases and J by 0 bases, with 8 bases left in between. CDR3 loop: CAWSIGSSGNTIYF. In nucleotides, the CDR3 is TGTGCCTGGAGTATCGGGAGCTCTGGAAACACCATATATTTT.

This chain links TRBV4-2 with TRBJ2-5, with TRBD2 matching over 11 bases. This CDR3 contains 16 residues. With V trimmed by 4 bases and J by 4 bases, 8 bases remained unmatched. Per germline, CDR1 LGHNA and CDR2 YNFKEQ. CDR3 region: CASSPRLAGIGETQYF. The CDR3 bases are TGTGCCAGCAGCCCACGACTAGCGGGAATTGGAGAGACCCAGTACTTC.

Concerning this clone itself: The missing conserved phenylalanine or tryptophan at the end of this CDR3 makes a read error likely. It is unclear where the CDR3 begins or ends on the DNA, so no DNA is shown, and the CDR3 is as TCRdb lists it. V is TRBV9 and J is TRBJ1-2. CDR1 SGDLS and CDR2 YYNGEE come from the germline V gene. The CDR3 extends over 14 residues, inclusive of both ends. The CDR3 loop is CASSDGYSRKTYGY.

V and J are TRBV11-1 and TRBJ2-4; 7 bases agree with TRBD2. CDR3 length: 16 residues. V was pared by 4 bases and J by 0 bases, with 6 bases of the junction left unmatched. CDR1 SGHAT and CDR2 FQDESV come from the germline V gene (reference sequence). The CDR3 loop reads CASSSRLALAKNIQYF. The CDR3 nucleotides read TGTGCCAGCAGCTCACGACTAGCATTAGCCAAAAACATTCAGTACTTC.

The chain combines TRBV4-1 with TRBJ2-7; D is undetermined. V lost 1 base, J lost 2 bases, and 9 bases lay in between. CDR1 is MGHRA, CDR2 YSYEKL, per germline. The CDR3 is 14 residues long. CDR3: CASSQVDKTYEQYF. The CDR3 DNA is TGCGCCAGCAGCCAAGTAGACAAGACCTACGAGCAGTACTTC.

The rearrangement uses TRBV15 and TRBJ1-2; 9 nucleotides agree with TRBD1. The V gene end was trimmed by 1 base and the J gene end by 4 bases; junction bases not matched to a gene: 16. Germline V lookup: CDR1 LNHNV, CDR2 YYDKDF (reference sequence). This CDR3 is 19 amino acids long. The CDR3 region is CATSRGSGTGRSEVYGYTF. The CDR3 coding sequence is TGTGCCACCAGCAGAGGGTCCGGGACAGGGAGGTCCGAGGTCTATGGCTACACCTTC.

The V gene is TRBV10-2, the J gene TRBJ2-7; TRBD2 matches at 14 bases. V dropped 6 bases and J dropped 0; count of bases not matched to a gene: 10. The length of the CDR3 is 18 residues. Germline CDR1 reads WSHSY; CDR2 reads SAAADI. CDR3: CASRQGLAGVKSSYEQYF. The DNA of the CDR3 is TGCGCCAGCAGACAGGGACTAGCGGGGGTGAAGAGCTCCTACGAGCAGTACTTC.

The table lists this clone with a count of one. V usage is TRBV5-4 and J usage is TRBJ1-4, with TRBD1 as a possible D gene (6 bases). The V and J ends lost 2 bases and 8 bases respectively, with 19 bases between them. Germline values: CDR1 SGHNT, CDR2 YYREEE (reference sequence). The CDR3 is 16 amino acids. CDR3 DNA: TGTGCCAGCAGCTTATTTCCGGGGCAGGGGCCCGAAAAACTGTTTTTT. It encodes CASSLFPGQGPEKLFF.

The rearrangement links TRBV19 to TRBJ1-1; tentative D call: TRBD1 (5 bases). With 2 bases removed from V and 4 bases from J, the gap between germline ends came to 8 bases. Germline CDR1 is LNHDA and CDR2 is SQIVND (reference sequence). This CDR3 comprises 13 residues. The CDR3, as DNA: TGTGCCAGTAGTATACAGGGTGTCACTGAAGCTTTCTTT. This sequence encodes CASSIQGVTEAFF.

The chain employs TRBV27 and TRBJ1-2; TRBD1 matches 10 bases. CDR1 is MNHEY and CDR2 is SMNVEV in the germline V gene (reference sequence). There are 15 residues in the CDR3. Trimming cost V 5 bases and J 4 bases; bases outside gene matches: 7. CDR3: CASSLGTGEAYGYTF. The CDR3 bases are TGTGCCAGCAGTCTCGGGACAGGGGAGGCCTATGGCTACACCTTC.

The V and J genes are TRBV5-1 and TRBJ2-3; D is unresolved. This CDR3 spans 14 amino acids. Trimming removed 4 bases at V and 6 bases at J, with 15 bases between. The germline V gene encodes CDR1 SGHRS and CDR2 YFSETQ. CDR3 coding DNA: TGCGCCAGCAGCATCAACGGGTGGCCGGATACGCAGTATTTT. It translates to CASSINGWPDTQYF.

The chain joins TRBV29-1 to TRBJ2-3; possibly TRBD2 for D (6 bases). This CDR3 region has 13 residues. The germline V gene has CDR1 SQVTM and CDR2 ANQGSEA. V was cut by 1 base and J by 2 bases, with 7 bases left in between. CDR3 loop: CSVEVGLTDTQYF. The CDR3 DNA follows: TGCAGCGTTGAAGTGGGACTCACAGATACGCAGTATTTT.

V is TRBV4-1 and J is TRBJ2-7, with TRBD1 as a possible D gene (6 bases). Germline CDR1 reads MGHRA; CDR2 reads YSYEKL. The CDR3 has 18 amino acids. Trimming shortened V by 0 bases and J by 0 bases, and 18 bases separated the two germline ends. CDR3 coding DNA: TGCGCCAGCAGCCAAGATCCTTCTCAGGGGTCGAGCTCCTACGAGCAGTACTTC. It codes for CASSQDPSQGSSSYEQYF.

The rearrangement joins TRBV6-5 to TRBJ2-7; 9 bases are a match to TRBD2. CDR3 size: 16 residues. Germline V CDR1 and CDR2: MNHEY, SVGAGI. After removal of 2 bases from V and 3 bases from J, the junction contained 8 bases not matched to a gene. CDR3 sequence: CASSYRPREGSYEQYF. CDR3 nucleotide sequence: TGTGCCAGCAGTTACCGCCCGCGGGAGGGAAGCTACGAGCAGTACTTC.

The chain recombines TRBV5-6 with TRBJ2-7, with D perhaps TRBD2 (5 bases). Between the trimmed V and J ends, which lost 4 bases and 3 bases, there was a span of 26 bases. The CDR3 loop spans 18 amino acids. Germline loops: CDR1 SGHDT, CDR2 YYEEEE. CDR3: CASSHARLLASPLYEQYF. The DNA of the CDR3 is TGTGCCAGCAGCCATGCCCGCCTCCTGGCTAGCCCCCTCTACGAGCAGTACTTC.